This TCR beta chain is drawn from a study of Siglec-9 on CD8 T cells in melanoma. CDR3 length: 16 amino acids. Germline V gives CDR1 SNHLY, CDR2 FYNNEI. V gave up 3 bases and J gave up 2 bases; unmatched junction bases: 8. The data were produced by immunoSEQ multiplex PCR, yet TCRdb's version contains in-frame clones alone and is incomplete. The data show roughly 35,000 clones, about 80% seen once. The chain links TRBV2 to TRBJ2-7; 9 bases line up with TRBD1. The sequence was obtained from a human donor in good health. Sequenced sample: Siglec-9- CD8+ T cells sorted from blood. As DNA, the CDR3 is TGTGCCAGCAGTGACTCCCGGGACAGGGAAACCTACGAGCAGTACTTC. Translated, it gives CASSDSRDRETYEQYF.